Listed here are 6 T cell receptor beta chains from one sample, sequenced in a study of cytomegalovirus exposure and HLA in healthy donors. PCR was performed using 60 Vbeta and 13 Jbeta primers. Assay: immunoSEQ multiplex PCR; the TCRdb copy retains only in-frame clones and omits some. The repertoire holds roughly 150,000 clones, roughly 82% seen once, with about 6.4% in the top ten. Sequenced: PBMCs. The receptors come from a man between 25 and 39 years old in good health and CMV-seronegative.

This clone appeared a few times. The CDR3 nucleotides are TGTGCCAGCAGCACCCGAGGGACAGATACGCAGTATTTT. Translating gives CASSTRGTDTQYF. V gene TRBV7-9 combines with J gene TRBJ2-3, with a possible D match to TRBD2 (5 bases). Germline V gives CDR1 SEHNR, CDR2 FQNEAQ (reference sequence). The length of the CDR3 is 13 residues. Trimming cost V 5 bases and J 3 bases, with 9 bases left between them.

This chain links TRBV6-1 with TRBJ1-1; D might be TRBD1 (6 bases). Trimming left V 3 bases short and J 4 bases short, with 9 bases between. The CDR3 loop spans 13 amino acids. The germline V gene has CDR1 MNHNS and CDR2 SASEGT. CDR3 region: CASSEGTLTEAFF. The CDR3 nucleotides are TGTGCCAGCAGTGAGGGGACACTCACTGAAGCTTTCTTT.

The chain joins TRBV28 to TRBJ2-1; 10 bases map to TRBD2. The ends lost 1 base at V and 0 bases at J; junction bases unmatched: 6. Germline V gene data show CDR1 as MDHEN and CDR2 as SYDVKM. The CDR3 sequence is 18 residues long. The DNA of the CDR3 is TGTGCCAGCAGTTTATACGGACTAGCGGCTAGCTCCTACAATGAGCAGTTCTTC. Translation gives CASSLYGLAASSYNEQFF.

The chain recombines TRBV4-1 with TRBJ1-1; 9 bases map to TRBD1. Losses at the gene ends were 3 bases for V and 7 bases for J; bases not matched to a gene: 3. The CDR3 extends over 13 amino acids. CDR1 is MGHRA, CDR2 YSYEKL, per germline. The CDR3 DNA is TGCGCCAGCAGCCAGGACAGGGGCGGTGAAGCTTTCTTT. Translation: CASSQDRGGEAFF.

The gene calls are TRBV7-8 and TRBJ2-7; the D gene is possibly TRBD2 (6 bases). From germline, CDR1 is SGHVS and CDR2 FQNEAQ. V was clipped by 0 bases and J by 7 bases, with 13 bases between them. This CDR3 has 14 amino acids. The CDR3 region is CASSLAGTAREQYF. CDR3 DNA sequence: TGTGCCAGCAGCTTAGCCGGGACTGCACGAGAGCAGTACTTC.

V gene TRBV6-1 combines with J gene TRBJ2-7, with D possibly being TRBD1 (5 bases). There are 15 residues in the CDR3. The ends were cut back, 6 bases at V and 3 bases at J, with 18 bases in the middle. Looked up from germline, CDR1 is MNHNS and CDR2 is SASEGT. CDR3 sequence (DNA): TGTGCCAGCAGATCGCAGCAGGGAAGTCTCTACGAGCAGTACTTC. As protein: CASRSQQGSLYEQYF.